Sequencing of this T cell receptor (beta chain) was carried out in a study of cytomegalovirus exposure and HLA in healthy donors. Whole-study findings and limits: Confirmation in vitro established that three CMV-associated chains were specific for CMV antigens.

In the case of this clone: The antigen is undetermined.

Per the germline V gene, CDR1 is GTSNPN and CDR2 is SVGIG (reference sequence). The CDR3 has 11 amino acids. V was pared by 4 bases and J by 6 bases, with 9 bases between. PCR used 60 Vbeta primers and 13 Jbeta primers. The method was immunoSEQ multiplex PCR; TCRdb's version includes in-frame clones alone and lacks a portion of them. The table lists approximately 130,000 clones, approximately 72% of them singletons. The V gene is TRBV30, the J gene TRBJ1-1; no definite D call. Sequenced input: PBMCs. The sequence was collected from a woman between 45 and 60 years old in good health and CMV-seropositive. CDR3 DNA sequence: TGTGCCTGGACGGTGGGCTCTGAAGCTTTCTTT. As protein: CAWTVGSEAFF.